Below, 17 T cell receptor beta chains from the same sample are listed, as sequenced in a study of OX40 agonist ivuxolimab in advanced cancers. Only in-frame clones appear in the TCRdb table, and some are missing; sequencing was by immunoSEQ multiplex PCR. The table includes about 73,000 clones, roughly nine tenths detected once. The source material was CD4+ or CD8+ T cells sorted from blood, sampled in a trial of the OX40 agonist ivuxolimab. Source of these receptors: an adult with an advanced solid tumor such as melanoma, head and neck, liver or kidney cancer.

The chain links TRBV10-3 to TRBJ2-5, with 7 bases that match TRBD1. The CDR3 covers 13 residues. Unmatched junction bases numbered 11, after V lost 6 bases and J lost 10 bases. From germline, CDR1 is ENHRY and CDR2 SYGVKD. CDR3 DNA: TGTGCCATCAGACCCGTCGACAGGGCTGACCAGTACTTC. Its translation: CAIRPVDRADQYF.

The J gene is TRBJ1-5, the V gene TRBV9; no clear D. The germline V gene has CDR1 SGDLS and CDR2 YYNGEE. The CDR3 loop spans 14 amino acids. Trimming took off 4 bases at V and 2 bases at J, with 10 bases between the two ends. The CDR3 DNA follows: TGTGCCAGCAGCCGGGGTTGGGGCAATCAGCCCCAGCATTTT. Encoded protein: CASSRGWGNQPQHF. The full variable domain, rest sourced from reference TRBV9 and TRBJ1-5, is DSGVTQTPKHLITATGQRVTLRCSPRSGDLSVYWYQQSLDQGLQFLIQYYNGEERAKGNILERFSAQQFPDLHSELNLSSLELGDSALYFCASSRGWGNQPQHFGDGTRLSIL.

The V call is TRBV10-3, the J call TRBJ2-5; 9 nucleotides align to TRBD2. There are 15 residues in the CDR3. Germline values: CDR1 ENHRY, CDR2 SYGVKD. Trimming removed 0 bases from V and 6 bases from J; junction bases left unmatched: 5. The CDR3 DNA reads as TGTGCCATCAGTGAGTCTCTAGCGGGGTGGCAGACCCAGTACTTC. It yields the protein CAISESLAGWQTQYF.

The rearrangement uses TRBV28 and TRBJ1-1, with 7 bases matching TRBD1. J lost 2 bases, V lost 1 base, and 4 bases had no gene match. Per the germline V gene, CDR1 is MDHEN and CDR2 is SYDVKM. CDR3 length equals 15 residues. The CDR3 region is CASSLLGQYNTEAFF. CDR3 DNA: TGTGCCAGCAGTTTATTGGGACAGTACAACACTGAAGCTTTCTTT.

The chain employs TRBV19 and TRBJ1-5; D uncertain. The germline gives CDR1 LNHDA, CDR2 SQIVND (reference sequence). The CDR3 has 13 amino acids. The V and J ends lost 4 bases and 5 bases respectively, with 9 bases between them. The CDR3 DNA reads TGTGCCAGTAGTACCGCATCCCATCAGCCCCAGCATTTT. It translates to CASSTASHQPQHF.

The chain employs TRBV6-1 and TRBJ2-7, with 12 nucleotides matching TRBD2. CDR3 length: 15 residues. The junction had 6 bases not matched to a gene; V was cut back by 2 bases and J by 7 bases. Germline values: CDR1 MNHNS, CDR2 SASEGT. As DNA, the CDR3 is TGTGCCAGCAGTGAATGGGCTAGCGGGGGGGATGAGCAGTACTTC. Its translation: CASSEWASGGDEQYF.

The count of this clone is one. The chain uses TRBV6-5 and TRBJ1-2, with TRBD1 as a possible D gene (5 bases). CDR1 is MNHEY and CDR2 is SVGAGI in the germline V gene. The V and J ends lost 6 bases and 6 bases respectively, with 17 bases between them. The CDR3 extends over 14 amino acids. CDR3 sequence (DNA): TGTGCCAGCAGCTTGGACAAGGCCGGGGATGGCTACACCTTC. Translation gives CASSLDKAGDGYTF.

V is TRBV6-5 and J is TRBJ2-5; D is tentatively TRBD1 or TRBD2 (6 bases each). CDR1 MNHEY and CDR2 SVGAGI come from the germline V gene. CDR3 length equals 14 residues. Trimming took 0 bases from V and 5 from J, leaving 10 bases between them. CDR3 sequence: CASSYSGGLETQYF. The DNA for the CDR3 is TGTGCCAGCAGTTACTCGGGGGGCCTGGAGACCCAGTACTTC.

The chain couples TRBV6-5 to TRBJ2-4, with D possibly being TRBD1 or TRBD2 (5 bases each). The CDR3 covers 15 residues. V was shortened by 6 bases and J by 9 bases, with 21 bases between the two germline ends. Germline loops: CDR1 MNHEY, CDR2 SVGAGI. CDR3 sequence reads: CASSFAPGPRVIQYF. Written as DNA, the CDR3 is TGTGCCAGCAGCTTTGCTCCGGGGCCCCGAGTCATTCAGTACTTC.

The V call is TRBV2, the J call TRBJ2-7, with TRBD1 matching 10 bases. Germline-derived CDR1 and CDR2 are SNHLY and FYNNEI. The CDR3 totals 14 residues. V shed 5 bases and J 5 bases; nucleotides not matched to a gene: 6. DNA for the CDR3: TGTGCCAGCAGTAAAATGGACAGGGGGAACGAGCAGTACTTC. This sequence encodes CASSKMDRGNEQYF.

This sequence joins TRBV28 and TRBJ2-3; TRBD1 matches 9 bases. This CDR3 region has 16 residues. After removal of 5 bases from V and 5 bases from J, the junction contained 11 bases not matched to a gene. Germline CDR1 and CDR2: MDHEN and SYDVKM. CDR3 sequence: CASSARTGAMQDTQYF. The CDR3 nucleotides read TGTGCCAGCAGTGCCCGGACAGGGGCGATGCAAGATACGCAGTATTTT.

As DNA, the CDR3 is TGTGCCAGCAGTTTACTAAGCTCCTACAATGAGCAGTTCTTC. Protein product: CASSLLSSYNEQFF. The chain joins TRBV27 to TRBJ2-1, with D unresolved. Germline lookup yields CDR1 MNHEY and CDR2 SMNVEV (reference sequence). V lost 2 bases and J lost 0, with 5 bases in between. The CDR3 sequence is 14 residues long.

This clone has only one observation. The rearrangement joins TRBV19 to TRBJ2-7; 7 bases agree with TRBD2. The ends lost 5 bases at V and 2 bases at J; junction bases unmatched: 6. This CDR3 has 14 amino acids. Germline V gene lookup returns CDR1 LNHDA and CDR2 SQIVND (reference sequence). The CDR3 region has the DNA TGTGCCAGTAGTCGGCTAGCGGATACCTACGAGCAGTACTTC. Encoded protein: CASSRLADTYEQYF.

In this sample, this clone turned up once. The rearrangement links TRBV9 to TRBJ2-5; the D gene is possibly TRBD1 (6 bases). Between the trimmed V and J ends, which lost 1 base and 0 bases, there was a span of 10 bases. CDR3 length equals 15 residues. Germline V gene data show CDR1 as SGDLS and CDR2 as YYNGEE. The CDR3 sequence: CASSVTGSHQETQYF. The CDR3 DNA is TGTGCCAGCAGCGTAACAGGGAGCCACCAAGAGACCCAGTACTTC.

The chain links TRBV4-1 to TRBJ2-7; D uncertain. Germline lookup yields CDR1 MGHRA and CDR2 YSYEKL. The length of the CDR3 is 13 residues. V was shortened by 3 bases and J by 7 bases, with 13 bases between the two germline ends. CDR3 DNA sequence: TGCGCCAGCAGCCAGAGGATAGGGCGAGAGCAGTACTTC. Translation gives CASSQRIGREQYF.

The gene calls are TRBV7-9 and TRBJ2-1; D perhaps matches TRBD2 (5 bases). Germline-derived CDR1 and CDR2 are SEHNR and FQNEAQ (reference sequence). CDR3 length: 14 residues. Trimming took 5 bases from V and 8 from J, leaving 16 bases between them. The CDR3 loop is CASSLPGAAYEQFF. The CDR3 nucleotides read TGTGCCAGCAGCCTCCCCGGAGCGGCCTATGAGCAGTTCTTC.

The chain combines TRBV30 with TRBJ2-5; TRBD2 matches at 8 bases. Germline V gene data show CDR1 as GTSNPN and CDR2 as SVGIG (reference sequence). The ends lost 0 bases at V and 5 bases at J; junction bases unmatched: 11. The CDR3 covers 16 residues. CDR3 in amino acids: CAWSVLVTGGLETQYF. CDR3 nucleotides: TGTGCCTGGAGTGTACTCGTGACGGGGGGGCTCGAGACCCAGTACTTC.